The present T cell receptor (beta chain) was sequenced within a study of shared clonotypes between healthy human individuals. Across the whole study: Aged 18 to 49, the donors were two women and a few men. Study-wide points: Larger estimated richness was generally seen in naive subsets than in memory subsets.

Notes on this clone: What it binds is not known.

The repertoire was sequenced with immunoSEQ multiplex PCR; TCRdb's copy has only in-frame clones and lacks some. The table lists about 1 million clones, roughly 70% of them singletons. The split of CD4+ cells yielded CD45RA+ naive and CD45RA-negative memory subsets. Source material: memory CD4+ T cells sorted from blood. Indicated subset: CD45RA-negative fraction. The receptor comes from a man aged 18 to 29 in good health.

CDR3 amino acids: CASSFSSYNSPLHF. The CDR3 DNA follows: TGTGCCAGTAGCTTTAGCTCCTATAATTCACCCCTCCACTTT. The chain uses TRBV19 and TRBJ1-6; D not certain. The CDR3 consists of 14 residues. From germline, CDR1 is LNHDA and CDR2 SQIVND (reference sequence). Trimming removed 6 bases at V and 0 bases at J, with 6 bases between.